These 26 T cell receptor beta chains share one sample of origin, sequenced in a study of CD8 T cells in Susac syndrome. Reverse transcription used 0.5 to 1 ug RNA and random hexamers. TCRdb redid the calling of the immunoSEQ multiplex PCR reads with MiXCR, one entry per CDR3 protein. The sample carries about 82,000 distinct CDR3 sequences, 95% to 97% recorded once. The sequencing input was CD8+ T cells from PBMCs. Every receptor here comes from a human donor with Susac syndrome.

This chain connects TRBV7-2 to TRBJ2-7, with 9 bases identical to TRBD1. Looked up from germline, CDR1 is SGHTA and CDR2 is FQGNSA. CDR3 length: 16 residues. The J segment lost 0 bases and the V segment lost 0 bases, leaving 3 bases of the junction unmatched. The CDR3 DNA sequence: TGTGCCAGCAGCTTAGCGCTGGACAGGGGCTCCTACGAGCAGTACTTC. Amino acids: CASSLALDRGSYEQYF.

The sample holds one count of this clonotype. The V and J genes are TRBV29-1 and TRBJ2-5, with D uncertain. There are 12 residues in the CDR3. Germline CDR1 SQVTM, CDR2 ANQGSEA. V lost 4 bases to trimming and J lost 7 bases, with 13 bases between them. CDR3 in DNA: TGCAGCGTTGCCCAGTCTGGCATGACCCAGTACTTC. Its translation: CSVAQSGMTQYF.

This chain uses TRBV29-1 with TRBJ2-7, with D possibly being TRBD2 (6 bases). The CDR3 is 13 amino acids. The V end lost 6 bases, the J end lost 6 bases, and 18 bases lay between the germline ends. Germline V lookup: CDR1 SQVTM, CDR2 ANQGSEA. The CDR3 is CSVSVRQGGEQYF. CDR3 bases: TGCAGCGTGAGCGTCCGGCAGGGAGGCGAGCAGTACTTC.

This chain uses TRBV27 with TRBJ1-1, with D possibly being TRBD1 (6 bases). Germline V gene lookup returns CDR1 MNHEY and CDR2 SMNVEV (reference sequence). CDR3 size: 13 residues. Between the trimmed V and J ends, which lost 0 bases and 5 bases, there was a span of 7 bases. CDR3 nucleotides: TGTGCCAGCAGTTTATCGGACAGAACTGAAGCTTTCTTT. Protein sequence: CASSLSDRTEAFF.

The rearrangement uses TRBV5-6 and TRBJ2-7; possibly TRBD1 for D (5 bases). With 4 bases removed from V and 4 bases from J, the gap between germline ends came to 12 bases. The CDR3 consists of 13 residues. Germline CDR1 and CDR2: SGHDT and YYEEEE. CDR3 loop: CASSPATEYEQYF. The DNA for the CDR3 is TGTGCCAGCAGCCCAGCGACAGAATACGAGCAGTACTTC.

The CDR3 protein is CASSHLGSDTQYF. CDR3 nucleotide sequence: TGTGCCAGCAGCCATCTGGGTTCAGATACGCAGTATTTT. The V call is TRBV3-1, the J call TRBJ2-3; D is unclear. The CDR3 contains 13 residues. CDR1 is LGHDT, CDR2 YNNKEL, per germline (reference sequence). V dropped 3 bases and J dropped 4 bases, with 8 bases sitting between them.

This clonotype has just one count. CDR3 bases: TGCGCCAGCAGCCCGGGCCGGACAGGGAGGGACTATGGCTACACCTTC. Its translation is CASSPGRTGRDYGYTF. V gene TRBV4-3 combines with J gene TRBJ1-2; TRBD1 aligns across 8 bases. The germline V gene encodes CDR1 LGHNA and CDR2 YSLEER. J gave up 3 bases and V 4 bases, and 10 bases lay outside the gene matches. CDR3 length equals 16 residues.

The rearrangement joins TRBV9 to TRBJ2-7, with 7 bases that match TRBD2. This CDR3 has 13 amino acids. Germline CDR1 is SGDLS and CDR2 is YYNGEE. The V gene end was trimmed by 3 bases and the J gene end by 7 bases; junction bases not matched to a gene: 7. CDR3 sequence (DNA): TGTGCCAGCAGCGGCGGAGAAGCGGGGGAGCAGTACTTC. It yields the protein CASSGGEAGEQYF.

In this sample, this clonotype turned up a few times. The V and J genes are TRBV7-2 and TRBJ2-5; D tentatively reads TRBD1 or TRBD2 (5 bases each). V was cut by 3 bases and J by 2 bases, with 7 bases left in between. CDR3 length: 13 residues. Germline-derived CDR1 and CDR2 are SGHTA and FQGNSA. In DNA, the CDR3 is TGTGCCAGCAGCTTTGGGGGTCAAGAGACCCAGTACTTC. Amino acid sequence: CASSFGGQETQYF.

The rearrangement links TRBV7-9 to TRBJ1-2; D ambiguous. Germline CDR1 and CDR2: SEHNR and FQNEAQ (reference sequence). Trimming left V 3 bases short and J 3 bases short, with 8 bases between. CDR3 size: 13 residues. The CDR3 reads CASSFLRDYGYTF. Here the CDR3 DNA reads TGTGCCAGCAGCTTTCTCCGGGACTATGGCTACACCTTC.

The V call is TRBV4-1, the J call TRBJ1-2; D gene ambiguous. The CDR3 covers 15 residues. The germline CDR1 and CDR2 sequences are MGHRA and YSYEKL. The V end was cut by 0 bases, the J end by 5 bases, with 13 bases between. The CDR3 reads CASSQDRQKTYGYTF. The CDR3, as DNA: TGCGCCAGCAGCCAAGACCGGCAGAAAACTTATGGCTACACCTTC.

The chain has TRBV7-8 and TRBJ2-1; no definite D call. CDR3 length equals 15 residues. Germline V gene sequence: CDR1 SGHVS, CDR2 FQNEAQ. V was cut by 5 bases and J by 6 bases, with 17 bases left in between. CDR3 nucleotides: TGTGCCAGCAGCCCCTCCCGGGCTGTGTCCAATGAGCAGTTCTTC. The encoded protein is CASSPSRAVSNEQFF.

The chain employs TRBV5-1 and TRBJ1-1; D remains ambiguous. There are 13 residues in the CDR3. Trimming removed 4 bases from V and 4 bases from J, with 11 bases in between. Germline CDR1 and CDR2: SGHRS and YFSETQ. In DNA, the CDR3 is TGCGCCAGCAGCCCGTTAGGCGTCACTGAAGCTTTCTTT. The encoded protein is CASSPLGVTEAFF. Full variable domain (outside the CDR3, taken from reference TRBV5-1 and TRBJ1-1): KAGVTQTPRYLIKTRGQQVTLSCSPISGHRSVSWYQQTPGQGLQFLFEYFSETQRNKGNFPGRFSGRQFSNSRSEMNVSTLELGDSALYLCASSPLGVTEAFFGQGTRLTVV.

This chain joins TRBV5-1 and TRBJ1-2; 8 bases map to TRBD1. Unmatched junction bases numbered 6, after V lost 4 bases and J lost 4 bases. Germline assignment: CDR1 SGHRS and CDR2 YFSETQ. The CDR3 loop spans 14 amino acids. The chain's CDR3 is CASSTGQGGYGYTF. CDR3 nucleotides: TGCGCCAGCAGCACCGGACAGGGAGGCTATGGCTACACCTTC.

The V gene is TRBV5-1, the J gene TRBJ2-5, with no clear D. The CDR3 length is 15 residues. The V end lost 4 bases, the J end lost 2 bases, and 15 bases lay between the germline ends. Germline V gives CDR1 SGHRS, CDR2 YFSETQ. The CDR3 sequence: CASSPSWQTQETQYF. The DNA for the CDR3 is TGCGCCAGCAGCCCCTCGTGGCAGACTCAAGAGACCCAGTACTTC.

The V gene is TRBV6-5, the J gene TRBJ1-2; D not resolved. CDR1 and CDR2 from the germline V gene are MNHEY and SVGAGI. Trimming pared 4 bases from V and 2 bases from J, leaving 8 bases between. This CDR3 has 13 residues. For the CDR3, the DNA is TGTGCCAGCAGTTCACAGCTCAACTATGGCTACACCTTC. This sequence encodes CASSSQLNYGYTF.

This chain uses TRBV20-1 with TRBJ2-3; 15 nucleotides line up with TRBD2. Germline assignment: CDR1 DFQATT and CDR2 SNEGSKA (reference sequence). The CDR3 length is 14 residues. Trimming at V came to 6 bases and at J to 7 bases, leaving 5 bases not matched to a gene. CDR3 in amino acids: CSAGLAGGPNTQYF. The CDR3 bases are TGCAGTGCAGGACTAGCGGGGGGGCCAAATACGCAGTATTTT.

The chain links TRBV28 to TRBJ2-3, with 11 nucleotides matching TRBD1. The V gene's germline CDR1 is MDHEN and CDR2 SYDVKM. The CDR3 extends over 15 amino acids. Trimming at V came to 6 bases and at J to 4 bases, leaving 6 bases not matched to a gene. Written as DNA, the CDR3 is TGTGCCAGCAGCTCCCGGACAGGGGGCGCAGATACGCAGTATTTT. Amino acid sequence: CASSSRTGGADTQYF.

The chain is built from TRBV29-1 and TRBJ2-7; 8 bases line up with TRBD1. CDR3 length equals 13 residues. Trimming removed 6 bases from V and 1 base from J; junction bases left unmatched: 5. The germline V gene has CDR1 SQVTM and CDR2 ANQGSEA. CDR3 protein: CSVTRGLSYEQYF. CDR3 DNA sequence: TGCAGCGTGACCAGGGGGCTGTCCTACGAGCAGTACTTC.

This chain uses TRBV27 with TRBJ1-3, with 8 bases matching TRBD1. V trimming: 3 bases; J trimming: 2 bases; junction bases outside the gene matches: 0. CDR3 length: 14 residues. In germline, CDR1 is MNHEY, CDR2 SMNVEV (reference sequence). The CDR3 region is CASSFRGPGNTIYF. As DNA, the CDR3 is TGTGCCAGCAGTTTCAGGGGGCCTGGAAACACCATATATTTT.

This chain connects TRBV30 to TRBJ2-7; 7 bases map to TRBD1. CDR1 is GTSNPN, CDR2 SVGIG, per germline (reference sequence). The V and J ends lost 3 bases and 3 bases, in that order; junction bases with no gene match: 2. The CDR3 extends over 12 amino acids. In DNA, the CDR3 is TGTGCCTGGAGCACAGGGGACTACGAGCAGTACTTC. It translates to CAWSTGDYEQYF.

This clonotype was picked up one time. The chain uses TRBV13 and TRBJ1-2; the match to TRBD1 covers 8 bases. The germline V gene encodes CDR1 PRHDT and CDR2 FYEKMQ (reference sequence). Germline trimming cut 5 bases from V and 5 bases from J; bases unmatched to any gene: 10. The length of the CDR3 is 15 residues. The CDR3 coding sequence is TGTGCCAGCAGCCAAGACGGACAGGGAAGGTATGGCTACACCTTC. Amino acids: CASSQDGQGRYGYTF.

The rearrangement links TRBV27 to TRBJ2-5; D not resolved. Germline CDR1 and CDR2: MNHEY and SMNVEV (reference sequence). This CDR3 spans 13 amino acids. V was shortened by 5 bases and J by 6 bases, with 13 bases between the two germline ends. CDR3 loop: CASSPSTRQTQYF. CDR3 bases: TGTGCCAGCAGTCCTTCGACCAGACAGACCCAGTACTTC.

The chain couples TRBV3-1 to TRBJ1-2; the D is unclear. The CDR3 runs 12 residues. With 1 base removed from V and 7 bases from J, the gap between germline ends came to 7 bases. Germline CDR1 reads LGHDT; CDR2 reads YNNKEL (reference sequence). CDR3 sequence: CASSQVRRGYTF. The CDR3 DNA is TGTGCCAGCAGCCAAGTAAGACGTGGCTACACCTTC. Combining the CDR3 with reference TRBV3-1 and TRBJ1-2 gives the whole variable domain DTAVSQTPKYLVTQMGNDKSIKCEQNLGHDTMYWYKQDSKKFLKIMFSYNNKELIINETVPNRFSPKSPDKAHLNLHINSLELGDSAVYFCASSQVRRGYTFGSGTRLTVV.

The chain employs TRBV6-5 and TRBJ1-2; D gene unclear. V was shortened by 2 bases and J by 9 bases, with 13 bases between the two germline ends. The length of the CDR3 is 13 residues. Germline CDR1 reads MNHEY; CDR2 reads SVGAGI. The CDR3 is CASSYGPRASYTF. The CDR3 bases are TGTGCCAGCAGTTACGGCCCGCGGGCGAGCTACACCTTC.

The chain couples TRBV18 to TRBJ1-5; D perhaps matches TRBD1 (6 bases). This CDR3 is built from 16 residues. Germline CDR1 KGHSH, CDR2 LQKENI. Trimming shortened V by 2 bases and J by 5 bases, and 16 bases separated the two germline ends. In DNA form, the CDR3 reads TGTGCCAGCTCACCAAACATTCAGGGGAGGGATCAGCCCCAGCATTTT. Translated, it gives CASSPNIQGRDQPQHF.